This T cell receptor (beta chain) was sequenced during a study of shared clonotypes between healthy human individuals. Per the study methods: ImmunoSEQ supplied junction-only sequences lacking quality scores, so filtering was different. Sequencing was performed with immunoSEQ multiplex PCR; in TCRdb, only in-frame clones are kept and a portion is missing. V and J calls plus clone size are reproduced from that table; the DNA served to infer D and trimming. The profile shows about 2,500,000 clones, around 94% of them singletons. Concerning this clone itself: Antigen: not known. The sample has other DNA sequences that encode this CDR3 too.

General study findings and limits: In contrast to clonotypes shared by all four donors, non-shared clonotypes had lower generation probabilities.

The receptor comes from a man aged 18 to 29 in good health. The source material was naive CD4+ T cells sorted from blood. Subset noted: CD45RA+ positively selected.

The CDR3 sequence is CASSLSETQYF. Here the CDR3 DNA reads TGCGCCAGCAGCTTAAGTGAGACCCAGTACTTC. V gene TRBV5-1 combines with J gene TRBJ2-5; D not resolved. The length of the CDR3 is 11 residues. V was shortened by 2 bases and J by 5 bases, with 4 bases between the two germline ends. Germline CDR1 SGHRS, CDR2 YFSETQ.